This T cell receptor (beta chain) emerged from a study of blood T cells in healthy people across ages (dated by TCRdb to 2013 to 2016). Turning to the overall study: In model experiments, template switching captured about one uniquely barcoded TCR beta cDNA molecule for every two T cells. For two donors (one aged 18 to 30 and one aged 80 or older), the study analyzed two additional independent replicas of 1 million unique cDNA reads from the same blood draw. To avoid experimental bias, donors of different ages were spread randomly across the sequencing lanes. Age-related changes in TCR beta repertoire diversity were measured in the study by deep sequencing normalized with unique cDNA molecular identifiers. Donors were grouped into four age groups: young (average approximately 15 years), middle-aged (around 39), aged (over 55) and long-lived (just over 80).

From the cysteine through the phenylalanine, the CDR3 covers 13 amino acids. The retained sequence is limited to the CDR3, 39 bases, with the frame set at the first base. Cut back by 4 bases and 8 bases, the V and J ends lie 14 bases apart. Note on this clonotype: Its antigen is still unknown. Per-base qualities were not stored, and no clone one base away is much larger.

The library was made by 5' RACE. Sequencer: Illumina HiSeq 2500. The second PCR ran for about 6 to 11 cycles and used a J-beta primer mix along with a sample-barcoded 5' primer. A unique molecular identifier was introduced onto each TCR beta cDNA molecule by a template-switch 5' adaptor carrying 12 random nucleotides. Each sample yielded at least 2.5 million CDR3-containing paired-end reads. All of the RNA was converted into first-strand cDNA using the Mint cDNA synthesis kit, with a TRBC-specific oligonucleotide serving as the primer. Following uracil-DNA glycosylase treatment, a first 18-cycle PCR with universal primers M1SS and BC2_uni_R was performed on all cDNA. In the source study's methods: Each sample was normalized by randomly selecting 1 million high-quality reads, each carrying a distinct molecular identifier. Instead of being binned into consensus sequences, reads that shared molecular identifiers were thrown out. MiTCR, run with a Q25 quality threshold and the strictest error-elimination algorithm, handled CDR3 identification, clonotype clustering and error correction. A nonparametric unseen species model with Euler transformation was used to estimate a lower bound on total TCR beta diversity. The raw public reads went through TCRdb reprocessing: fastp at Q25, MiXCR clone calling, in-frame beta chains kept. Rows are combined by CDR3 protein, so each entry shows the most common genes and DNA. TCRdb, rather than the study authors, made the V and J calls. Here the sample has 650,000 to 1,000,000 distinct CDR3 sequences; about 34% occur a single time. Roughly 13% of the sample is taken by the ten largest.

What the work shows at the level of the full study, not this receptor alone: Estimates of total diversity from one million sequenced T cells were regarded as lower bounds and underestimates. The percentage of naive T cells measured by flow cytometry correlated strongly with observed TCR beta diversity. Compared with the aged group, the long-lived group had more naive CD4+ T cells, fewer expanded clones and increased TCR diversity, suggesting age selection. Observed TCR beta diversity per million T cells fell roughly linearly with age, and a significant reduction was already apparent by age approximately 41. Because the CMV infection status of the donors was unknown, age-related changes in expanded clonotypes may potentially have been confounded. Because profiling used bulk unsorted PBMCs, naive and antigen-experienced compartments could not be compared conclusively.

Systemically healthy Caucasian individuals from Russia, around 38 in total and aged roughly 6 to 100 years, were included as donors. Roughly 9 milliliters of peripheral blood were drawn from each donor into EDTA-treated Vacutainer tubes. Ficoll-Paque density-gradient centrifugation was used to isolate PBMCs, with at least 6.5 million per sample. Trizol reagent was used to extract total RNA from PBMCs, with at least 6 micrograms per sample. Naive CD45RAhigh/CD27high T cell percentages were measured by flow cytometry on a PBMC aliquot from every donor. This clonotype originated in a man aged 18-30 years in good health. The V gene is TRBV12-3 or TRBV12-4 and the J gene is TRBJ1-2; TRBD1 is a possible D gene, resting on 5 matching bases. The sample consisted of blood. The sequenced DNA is TGTGCCAGCAGTTCACGGAGGGGATTAGGCTACACCTTC. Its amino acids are CASSSRRGLGYTF.